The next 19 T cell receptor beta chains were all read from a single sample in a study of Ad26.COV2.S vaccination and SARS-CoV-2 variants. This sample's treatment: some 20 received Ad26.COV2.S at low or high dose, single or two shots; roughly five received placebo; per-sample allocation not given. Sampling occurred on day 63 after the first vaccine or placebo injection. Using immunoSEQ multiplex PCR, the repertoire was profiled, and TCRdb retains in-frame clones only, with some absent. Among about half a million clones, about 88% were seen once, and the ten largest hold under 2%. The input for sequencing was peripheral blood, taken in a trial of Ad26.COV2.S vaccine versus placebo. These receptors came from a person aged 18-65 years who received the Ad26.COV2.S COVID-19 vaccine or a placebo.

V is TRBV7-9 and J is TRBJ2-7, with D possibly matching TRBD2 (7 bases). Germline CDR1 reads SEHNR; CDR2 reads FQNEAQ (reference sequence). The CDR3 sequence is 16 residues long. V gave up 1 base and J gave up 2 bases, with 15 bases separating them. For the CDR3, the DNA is TGTGCCAGCAGCTTAGTGGGGGGGACAAGCGCCTACGAGCAGTACTTC. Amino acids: CASSLVGGTSAYEQYF. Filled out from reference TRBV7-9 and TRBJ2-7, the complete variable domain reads DTGVSQNPRHKITKRGQNVTFRCDPISEHNRLYWYRQTLGQGPEFLTYFQNEAQLEKSRLLSDRFSAERPKGSFSTLEIQRTEQGDSAMYLCASSLVGGTSAYEQYFGPGTRLTVT.

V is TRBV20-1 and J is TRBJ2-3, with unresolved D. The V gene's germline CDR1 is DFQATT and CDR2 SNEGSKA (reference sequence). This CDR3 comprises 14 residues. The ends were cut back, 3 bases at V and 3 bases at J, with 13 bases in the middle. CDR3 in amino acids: CSASLGGLTDTQYF. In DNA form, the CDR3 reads TGCAGTGCTAGTTTGGGCGGATTAACAGATACGCAGTATTTT.

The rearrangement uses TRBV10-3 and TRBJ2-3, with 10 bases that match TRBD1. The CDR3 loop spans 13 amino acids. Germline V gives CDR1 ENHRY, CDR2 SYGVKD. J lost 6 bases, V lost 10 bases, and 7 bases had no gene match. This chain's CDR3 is CATIPGQGDTQYF. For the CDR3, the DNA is TGTGCCACCATCCCGGGACAGGGGGATACGCAGTATTTT.

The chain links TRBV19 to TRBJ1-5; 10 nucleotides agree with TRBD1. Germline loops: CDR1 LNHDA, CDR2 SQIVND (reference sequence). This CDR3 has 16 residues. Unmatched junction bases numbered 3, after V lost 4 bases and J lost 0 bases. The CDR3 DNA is TGTGCCAGTAGTAGACAGGGGGCTTATAGCAATCAGCCCCAGCATTTT. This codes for CASSRQGAYSNQPQHF.

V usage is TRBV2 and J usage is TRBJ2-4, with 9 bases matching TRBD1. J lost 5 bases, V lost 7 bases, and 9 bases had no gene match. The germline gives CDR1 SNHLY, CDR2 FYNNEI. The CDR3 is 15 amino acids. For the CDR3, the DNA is TGTGCCAGCATCCGGGACAGGGCCCCACAAAACATTCAGTACTTC. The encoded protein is CASIRDRAPQNIQYF. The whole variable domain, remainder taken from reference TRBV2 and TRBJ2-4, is EPEVTQTPSHQVTQMGQEVILRCVPISNHLYFYWYRQILGQKVEFLVSFYNNEISEKSEIFDDQFSVERPDGSNFTLKIRSTKLEDSAMYFCASIRDRAPQNIQYFGAGTRLSVL.

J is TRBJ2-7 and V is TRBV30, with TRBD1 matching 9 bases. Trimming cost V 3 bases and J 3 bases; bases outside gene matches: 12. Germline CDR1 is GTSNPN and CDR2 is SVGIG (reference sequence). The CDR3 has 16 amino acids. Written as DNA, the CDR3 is TGTGCCTGGAGCCCCAAAGCGGGACAGGGAGACTACGAGCAGTACTTC. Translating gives CAWSPKAGQGDYEQYF.

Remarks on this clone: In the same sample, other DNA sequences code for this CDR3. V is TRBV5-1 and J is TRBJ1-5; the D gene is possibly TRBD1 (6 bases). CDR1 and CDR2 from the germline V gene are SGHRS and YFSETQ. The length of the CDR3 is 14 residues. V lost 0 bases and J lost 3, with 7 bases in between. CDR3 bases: TGCGCCAGCAGCTTGGCAGGGGACAATCAGCCCCAGCATTTT. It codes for CASSLAGDNQPQHF.

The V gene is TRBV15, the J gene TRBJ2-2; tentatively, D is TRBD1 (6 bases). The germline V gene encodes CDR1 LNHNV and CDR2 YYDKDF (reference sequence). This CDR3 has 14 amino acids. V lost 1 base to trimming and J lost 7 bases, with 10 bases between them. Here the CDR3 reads CATSRAGAGGELFF. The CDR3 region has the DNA TGTGCCACCAGCAGAGCAGGGGCGGGCGGGGAGCTGTTTTTT.

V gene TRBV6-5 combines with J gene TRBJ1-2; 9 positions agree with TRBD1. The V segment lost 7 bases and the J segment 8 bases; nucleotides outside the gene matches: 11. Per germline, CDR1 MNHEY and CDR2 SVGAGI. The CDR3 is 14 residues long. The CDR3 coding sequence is TGTGCCAGCATCGCCCGGGACAGGGTTCGCGGCTACACCTTC. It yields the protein CASIARDRVRGYTF.

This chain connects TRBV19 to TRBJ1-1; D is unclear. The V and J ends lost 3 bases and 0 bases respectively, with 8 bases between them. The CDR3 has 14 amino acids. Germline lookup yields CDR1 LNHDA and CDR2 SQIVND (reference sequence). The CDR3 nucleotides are TGTGCCAGTAGTATGAGACATATGAACACTGAAGCTTTCTTT. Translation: CASSMRHMNTEAFF.

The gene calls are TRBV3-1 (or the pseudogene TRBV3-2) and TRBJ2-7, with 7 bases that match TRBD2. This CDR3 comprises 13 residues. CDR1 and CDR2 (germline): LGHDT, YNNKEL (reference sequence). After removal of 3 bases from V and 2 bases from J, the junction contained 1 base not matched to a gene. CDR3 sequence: CASSHGLAYEQYF. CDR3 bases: TGTGCCAGCAGCCACGGACTAGCCTACGAGCAGTACTTC.

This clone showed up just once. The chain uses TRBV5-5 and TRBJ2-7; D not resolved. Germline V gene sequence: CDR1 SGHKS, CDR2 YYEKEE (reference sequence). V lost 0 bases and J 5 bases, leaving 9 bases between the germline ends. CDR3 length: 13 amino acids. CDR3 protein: CASSLAQVNEQYF. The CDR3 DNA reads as TGTGCCAGCAGCTTGGCCCAAGTTAACGAGCAGTACTTC.

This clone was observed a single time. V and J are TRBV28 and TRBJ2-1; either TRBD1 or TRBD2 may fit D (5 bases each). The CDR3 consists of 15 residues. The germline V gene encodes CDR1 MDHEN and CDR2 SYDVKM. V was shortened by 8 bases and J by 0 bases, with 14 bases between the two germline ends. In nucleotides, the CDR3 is TGTGCCAGCCGGGGACGCCGGAGCTCCTACAATGAGCAGTTCTTC. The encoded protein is CASRGRRSSYNEQFF.

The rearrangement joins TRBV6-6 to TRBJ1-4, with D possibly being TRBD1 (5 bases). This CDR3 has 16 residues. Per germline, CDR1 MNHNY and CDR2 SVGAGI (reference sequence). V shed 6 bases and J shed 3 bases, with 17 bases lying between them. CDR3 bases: TGTGCCAGCAGCTTTCGGGACCGGTGGGCTAATGAAAAACTGTTTTTT. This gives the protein CASSFRDRWANEKLFF.

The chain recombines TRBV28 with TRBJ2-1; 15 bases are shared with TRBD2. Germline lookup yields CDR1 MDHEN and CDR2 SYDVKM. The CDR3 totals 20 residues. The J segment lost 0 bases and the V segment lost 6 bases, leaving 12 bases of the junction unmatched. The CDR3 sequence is CASSLVQEGLAGGSYNEQFF. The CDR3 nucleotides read TGTGCCAGCAGCCTCGTCCAGGAGGGACTAGCGGGGGGCTCCTACAATGAGCAGTTCTTC. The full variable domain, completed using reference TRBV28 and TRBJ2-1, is DVKVTQSSRYLVKRTGEKVFLECVQDMDHENMFWYRQDPGLGLRLIYFSYDVKMKEKGDIPEGYSVSREKKERFSLILESASTNQTSMYLCASSLVQEGLAGGSYNEQFFGPGTRLTVL.

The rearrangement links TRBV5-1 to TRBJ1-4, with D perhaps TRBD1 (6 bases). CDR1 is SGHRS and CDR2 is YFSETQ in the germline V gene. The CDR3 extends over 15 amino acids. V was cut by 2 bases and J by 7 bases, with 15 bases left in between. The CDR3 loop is CASSLAGALSEKLFF. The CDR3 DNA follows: TGCGCCAGCAGCTTAGCGGGGGCCTTGTCTGAAAAACTGTTTTTT.

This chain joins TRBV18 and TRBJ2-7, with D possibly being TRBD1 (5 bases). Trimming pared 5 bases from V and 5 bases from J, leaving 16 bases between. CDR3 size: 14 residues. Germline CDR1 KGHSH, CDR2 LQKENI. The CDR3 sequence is CASSNNGREHEQYF. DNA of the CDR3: TGTGCCAGCTCAAATAATGGCAGGGAACACGAGCAGTACTTC.

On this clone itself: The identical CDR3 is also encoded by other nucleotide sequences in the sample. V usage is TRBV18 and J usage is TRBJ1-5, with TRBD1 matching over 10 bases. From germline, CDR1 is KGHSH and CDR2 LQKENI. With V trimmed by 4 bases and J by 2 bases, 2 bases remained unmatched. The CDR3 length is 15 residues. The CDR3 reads CASSLGTGGNQPQHF. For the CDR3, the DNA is TGTGCCAGCTCACTAGGGACAGGGGGCAATCAGCCCCAGCATTTT.

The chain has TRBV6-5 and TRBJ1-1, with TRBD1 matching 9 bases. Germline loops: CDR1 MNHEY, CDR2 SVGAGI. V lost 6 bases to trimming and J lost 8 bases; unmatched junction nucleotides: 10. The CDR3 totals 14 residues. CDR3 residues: CASRPIGTGPEAFF. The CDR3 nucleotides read TGTGCCAGCAGACCGATCGGGACAGGGCCCGAAGCTTTCTTT.